The clone carrying this TCR beta chain was detected many times. The data stem from a study of T-cell reconstitution after alpha-beta-depleted transplantation in children. CDR1 SQVTM and CDR2 ANQGSEA come from the germline V gene. This CDR3 has 12 residues. Trimming removed 0 bases from V and 6 bases from J, with 7 bases in between. Researchers prepared the TCRbeta library using unique molecular identifiers, the study reports. TCRdb passed the PCR reads through MiXCR, listing each CDR3 protein once. The sample gives 200,000 to 300,000 distinct CDR3 sequences, around 12% of which show up once; over 2% is in the top ten.

This receptor was taken from a human donor who donated a stem cell graft to a child with acute lymphoblastic leukemia. The chain carries TRBV29-1 and TRBJ2-3; D unclear. The sequenced sample was PBMCs from the stem cell graft donor, obtained from the stem cell graft. The DNA for the CDR3 is TGCAGCGTTGAAGATAGGATGGATACGCAGTATTTT. Its protein is CSVEDRMDTQYF.